The next 24 T cell receptor beta chains were all read from a single sample in a study of tumor-infiltrating lymphocytes in primary liver carcinoma. Total RNA amounting to roughly 480 ng was the source from which TCR beta cDNA was made with a constant-region primer. Researchers made the TCR beta libraries by running three nested multiplex PCR rounds with slightly modified ARM-PCR. A C-beta reverse primer and TRBV1-TRBV30 forward primers served in each of the first two PCR rounds, at roughly 10 cycles apiece. TCRdb independently ran MiXCR on the multiplex PCR reads; one entry per CDR3 protein. The data hold about 54,000 distinct CDR3 sequences, with 70% to 85% observed a single time. It was from approximately 20-30 mg of unsorted bulk tissue that RNA and DNA were co-extracted. Sequencing was done on a sample of liver tumor tissue from sampling region 2. The subset here: tumor region T2, inferior pole. These receptors came from a man aged 40-55 years with primary liver carcinoma and hepatitis B virus infection.

As concerns this clonotype: Given the absence of the conserved phenylalanine or tryptophan at the CDR3 end, a read error is likely. The V and J genes are TRBV12-3 or TRBV12-4 and TRBJ1-5; TRBD1 might be the D (5 bases). The CDR3 covers 14 residues. CDR3 bases: TGTGTCAGCAACCTGGGAGGGGTCGATCAGCCCCAGCATTCT. Translation gives CVSNLGGVDQPQHS.

As concerns this clonotype: A much larger clonotype is one base distant, so this may be a read error. V gene TRBV28 combines with J gene TRBJ1-4, with D possibly matching TRBD1 (6 bases). The V gene's germline CDR1 is MDHEN and CDR2 SYDVKM. This CDR3 is built from 15 residues. CDR3 in amino acids: CASSLDQGSNEKLSF. In DNA form, the CDR3 reads TGTGCCAGCAGTTTAGATCAGGGGTCTAATGAAAAACTGTCTTTT.

On this clonotype: A junction end diverges from the germline sequence, so it may reflect a read error. The chain carries TRBV12-3 or TRBV12-4 and TRBJ2-1; unclear D gene. The CDR3 extends over 13 amino acids. CDR3 in DNA: TGTGCCAGCAGCCGTAGGCCCTACAATGAGCAGTTTTTC. The encoded protein is CASSRRPYNEQFF.

Details on this clonotype: A read error may account for a junction end that differs from germline. The chain combines TRBV19 with TRBJ2-6; TRBD1 is a possible D gene (5 bases). CDR3 size: 16 residues. Germline V CDR1 and CDR2: LNHDA, SQIVND (reference sequence). The chain's CDR3 is CASWAGTVSGANLLTF. Written as DNA, the CDR3 is TGTGCCAGTTGGGCAGGAACTGTCTCTGGGGCCAACCTCCTGACTTTC.

This clonotype has only one observation. This CDR3 fails to terminate in the conserved phenylalanine or tryptophan, so it likely reflects a read error. The V call is TRBV6-1, the J call TRBJ2-7; tentatively, D is TRBD2 (5 bases). Germline CDR1 MNHNS, CDR2 SASEGT. The CDR3 is made up of 14 amino acids. In DNA, the CDR3 is TGTGCCTCCAGTCGAAATCGGCTCGACTACGAACAGTACTCC. As protein: CASSRNRLDYEQYS.

Note on this clonotype: Lacking the conserved final phenylalanine or tryptophan, this CDR3 likely reflects a read error. The chain joins TRBV4-1 to TRBJ2-7; tentatively, D is TRBD1 or TRBD2 (5 bases each). There are 16 residues in the CDR3. The germline CDR1 and CDR2 sequences are MGHRA and YSYEKL. Between the trimmed V and J ends, which lost 5 bases and 2 bases, there was a span of 19 bases. CDR3 in DNA: TGCGCCAGCAGCGCAACATGGGGACCTGCAGCCTACGAGCAGTACCTC. Translation: CASSATWGPAAYEQYL.

Concerning this clonotype: The germline gene is not matched at one end of the junction; a read error may be the cause. The V gene is TRBV11-2, the J gene TRBJ2-1; 9 nucleotides match TRBD1. This CDR3 has 14 amino acids. CDR1 is SGHAT and CDR2 is FQNNGV in the germline V gene. CDR3 protein: CASSRGSRNRGQLF. The CDR3 DNA follows: TGTGCCAGCAGCCGAGGGTCCAGGAACAGGGGGCAGCTCTTC. Full variable domain (rest looked up from reference TRBV11-2 and TRBJ2-1): EAGVAQSPRYKIIEKRQSVAFWCNPISGHATLYWYQQILGQGPKLLIQFQNNGVVDDSQLPKDRFSAERLKGVDSTLKIQPAKLEDSAVYLCASSRGSRNRGQLFGPGTRLTVL.

This clonotype was seen more than once but under ten times. The chain joins TRBV24-1 to TRBJ2-5; 7 bases line up with TRBD1. Germline CDR1 reads KGHDR; CDR2 reads SFDVKD. CDR3 length: 13 residues. The ends lost 4 bases at V and 3 bases at J; junction bases unmatched: 1. The CDR3 DNA is TGTGCCACCAGTGACGACAGGGAAGAGACCCAGTACTTC. Translation: CATSDDREETQYF.

A few counts support this clonotype. One end of the junction is discordant with germline, which a read error may explain. V gene TRBV4-2 combines with J gene TRBJ1-5; D ambiguous. Per the germline V gene, CDR1 is LGHNA and CDR2 is YNFKEQ. The CDR3 totals 14 residues. The CDR3 sequence is CASSQIERRQHQHF. CDR3 in DNA: TGTGCCAGCAGCCAAATAGAGAGGCGGCAGCACCAGCATTTT.

V and J are TRBV11-3 and TRBJ2-5; D may be TRBD1 (5 bases). V was cut by 5 bases and J by 10 bases, with 20 bases left in between. The germline gives CDR1 SGHNT, CDR2 YENEEA. The CDR3 length is 14 residues. CDR3 in amino acids: CASSPVTANGIQYF. The CDR3 DNA reads as TGTGCCAGCAGCCCCGTGACAGCGAATGGTATCCAGTACTTC.

Concerning this clonotype: Since the CDR3 does not end with the conserved phenylalanine or tryptophan, this likely comes from a read error. The chain uses TRBV12-3 or TRBV12-4 and TRBJ2-7; D is undetermined. The CDR3 sequence is 14 residues long. Trimming pared 5 bases from V and 4 bases from J, leaving 15 bases between. CDR3 loop: CASSGPPRSYEQYL. CDR3 bases: TGTGCCAGCAGTGGCCCCCCACGGTCTTACGAGCAGTACCTC.

About this clonotype: One end of the junction is discordant with germline, which a read error may explain. The chain links TRBV6-1 to TRBJ1-1, with D possibly matching TRBD1 (5 bases). The CDR3 is 16 amino acids. Germline V gene data show CDR1 as MNHNS and CDR2 as SASEGT. CDR3 coding DNA: TGTGCCAGCAGTGAATTGGGAGGGACTGGCAACACTGAAGCTCTCTTT. It yields the protein CASSELGGTGNTEALF.

To note about this clonotype: One junction end disagrees with the germline gene, perhaps due to a read error. This rearrangement joins TRBV4-2 to TRBJ2-3; a weak D match, TRBD2 (5 bases). The CDR3 has 13 residues. The germline CDR1 and CDR2 sequences are LGHNA and YNFKEQ. The DNA of the CDR3 is TGTGCCAGCGGCCCTCGTAGCGCGGATACACAGTATTTT. It yields the protein CASGPRSADTQYF.

V is TRBV29-1 and J is TRBJ2-7, with D tentatively TRBD1 or TRBD2 (6 bases each). Germline loops: CDR1 SQVTM, CDR2 ANQGSEA. Between the trimmed V and J ends, which lost 5 bases and 5 bases, there was a span of 25 bases. The CDR3 has 16 residues. The CDR3 region is CSVSRGVRDGINEQYF. In DNA form, the CDR3 reads TGCAGCGTTTCTAGGGGGGTCAGGGACGGGATAAACGAGCAGTACTTC.

In the case of this clonotype: A read error may account for a junction end that differs from germline. The gene calls are TRBV12-3 or TRBV12-4 and TRBJ2-5, with D perhaps TRBD1 or TRBD2 (6 bases each). This CDR3 spans 13 amino acids. CDR3 loop: CAGSIQGLETQYF. The CDR3 nucleotides are TGTGCCGGCAGTATACAGGGACTGGAGACCCAGTACTTC.

In the case of this clonotype: One end of the junction does not line up with germline, which may come from a read error. CDR3 amino acids: CVSTPAGVLSYEQYF. In DNA form, the CDR3 reads TGTGTCAGCACACCAGCGGGAGTTCTTAGCTACGAGCAGTACTTC. The chain joins TRBV12-3 or TRBV12-4 to TRBJ2-7; TRBD2 aligns across 8 bases. This CDR3 has 15 residues.

This clonotype was detected many times. The J gene is TRBJ2-1, the V gene TRBV5-4, with D unclear. V dropped 2 bases and J dropped 1 base, with 13 bases sitting between them. In germline, CDR1 is SGHNT, CDR2 YYREEE (reference sequence). The CDR3 covers 16 residues. The CDR3 reads CASSLRKPGSYNEQFF. DNA for the CDR3: TGTGCCAGCAGCTTAAGGAAACCGGGTTCCTACAATGAGCAGTTCTTC.

As regards this clonotype: A much larger clone differs from this one at a single base, so this may be a read error. The CDR3 does not close with the conserved phenylalanine or tryptophan, likely indicating a read error. This chain joins TRBV5-6 and TRBJ1-1; unclear D gene. V dropped 1 base and J dropped 2 bases, with 6 bases sitting between them. Germline CDR1 reads SGHDT; CDR2 reads YYEEEE. This CDR3 contains 13 residues. CDR3 residues: CASSLYHNTEAFS. DNA of the CDR3: TGTGCCAGCAGCTTGTACCATAACACTGAAGCTTTCTCT.

On this clonotype itself: The conserved final phenylalanine or tryptophan is absent from the CDR3, which likely points to a read error. The rearrangement links TRBV13 to TRBJ2-2, with a possible D match to TRBD2 (5 bases). Germline V lookup: CDR1 PRHDT, CDR2 FYEKMQ (reference sequence). This CDR3 spans 15 amino acids. The CDR3 DNA follows: TGTGCCAGCAGCTTCGTCAGTGCGAACACCGGGGAACTGTTTATT. It yields the protein CASSFVSANTGELFI.

On this clonotype itself: The conserved closing phenylalanine or tryptophan is absent in this CDR3, likely reflecting a read error. The chain has TRBV11-1 and TRBJ2-1; 14 nucleotides line up with TRBD2. CDR1 SGHAT and CDR2 FQDESV come from the germline V gene (reference sequence). The CDR3 spans 17 residues. CDR3 region: CAISLGLAGEVDNEQFL. CDR3 DNA: TGTGCCATCAGCCTGGGACTAGCGGGGGAAGTTGACAATGAGCAGTTCTTA.

The CDR3 DNA is TGCAGCGCTTCGGGAGGGCCGGTGAGTGATACGCAGTATTTT. Translation: CSASGGPVSDTQYF. V gene TRBV29-1 combines with J gene TRBJ2-3; 8 nucleotides agree with TRBD2. CDR1 is SQVTM and CDR2 is ANQGSEA in the germline V gene. This CDR3 contains 14 residues. The ends lost 7 bases at V and 6 bases at J; junction bases unmatched: 12.

On this clonotype itself: A clone one base away is much larger, so this may be a read error. V gene TRBV30 combines with J gene TRBJ2-6; TRBD2 is a possible D gene (5 bases). Trimming shortened V by 2 bases and J by 5 bases, and 10 bases separated the two germline ends. The CDR3 is 14 amino acids. Germline CDR1 is GTSNPN and CDR2 is SVGIG (reference sequence). The CDR3 DNA reads TGTGCCTGGAGTAGGGAGTCTAGGGCCAACGTCCTGACTTTC. Encoded protein: CAWSRESRANVLTF.

This clonotype turned up a few times. The CDR3 bases are TGCAGTGCTAGAGATCTGCAGGGGGTTTTCACAGATACGCAGTATTTT. Encoded protein: CSARDLQGVFTDTQYF. The rearrangement joins TRBV20-1 to TRBJ2-3; TRBD1 matches 7 bases. CDR1 and CDR2 from the germline V gene are DFQATT and SNEGSKA (reference sequence). With 0 bases clipped from V and 2 bases from J, the junction kept 8 bases outside the gene matches. The CDR3 length is 16 residues.

A word on this clonotype: A junction boundary mismatches the germline segment, possibly from a read error. The rearrangement joins TRBV11-2 to TRBJ1-2; TRBD1 might be the D (6 bases). The CDR3 covers 13 residues. The germline gives CDR1 SGHAT, CDR2 FQNNGV. For the CDR3, the DNA is TGTGCCAGCAGCTTAAAGGGGGACTATGGCCACACCTTC. Translating gives CASSLKGDYGHTF.